This entry lists 2 T cell receptor beta chains sequenced from one sample in a study of vaccination effects on CD4 cells after COVID-19. In the ViraFEST assay, antigen-specific CD4+ clonotypes were identified by expansion after peptide-pool stimulation. At the end of over 8 days of culture, CD4+ T cells were isolated. Confirmation by PCR established that the person had SARS-CoV-2 infection between March and December 2020. Data came from immunoSEQ multiplex PCR; TCRdb stores just in-frame clones and leaves some out. The table includes approximately 70,000 clones, around 70% detected once. Their antigens are not known. Sequencing used CD4+ T cells from PBMCs cultured with HIV peptides, obtained before COVID-19 vaccination. Subset meaning: HIV-1 Nef peptide pool negative control/reference culture. The source is a human donor who had a prior SARS-CoV-2 infection.

The chain recombines TRBV9 with TRBJ2-3; possibly TRBD2 for D (6 bases). The CDR3 consists of 17 residues. Trimming removed 3 bases at V and 4 bases at J, with 21 bases between. CDR1 and CDR2 (germline): SGDLS, YYNGEE. In DNA, the CDR3 is TGTGCCAGCAGCGGATCGGTCGGTTCACTAGCACCAGATACGCAGTATTTT. Translating it yields CASSGSVGSLAPDTQYF.

The chain joins TRBV3-1 (or the pseudogene TRBV3-2) to TRBJ2-1, with a weak D call TRBD1 (6 bases). The CDR3 length is 14 residues. CDR1 LGHDT and CDR2 YNNKEL come from the germline V gene (reference sequence). V was shortened by 1 base and J by 5 bases, with 9 bases between the two germline ends. The CDR3 loop reads CASSQAGGHNEQFF. CDR3 in DNA: TGTGCCAGCAGCCAAGCTGGGGGCCACAATGAGCAGTTCTTC.